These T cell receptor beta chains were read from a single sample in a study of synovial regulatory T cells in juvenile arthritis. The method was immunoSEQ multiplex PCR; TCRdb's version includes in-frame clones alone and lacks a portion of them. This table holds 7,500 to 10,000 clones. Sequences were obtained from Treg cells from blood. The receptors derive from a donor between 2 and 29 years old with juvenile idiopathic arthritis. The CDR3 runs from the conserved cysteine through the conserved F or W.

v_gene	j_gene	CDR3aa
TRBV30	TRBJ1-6	CAWSVSQVSPLHF
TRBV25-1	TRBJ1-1	CASSGGQGNTEAFF
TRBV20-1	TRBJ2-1	CSARRLPEQFF
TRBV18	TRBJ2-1	CASSRIGQGGYNEQFF
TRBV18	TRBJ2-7	CASSPGLGSYEQYF
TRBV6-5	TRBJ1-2	CASSFNRGGYGYTF
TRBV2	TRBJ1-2	CADYGYTF
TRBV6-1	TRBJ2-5	CASSPTGNQETQYF
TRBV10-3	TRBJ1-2	CAIRQTGTDGYTF
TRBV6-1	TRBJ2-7	CASKTGLAASYEQYF
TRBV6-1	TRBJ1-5	CASRTGAGAQHF
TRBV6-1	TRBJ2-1	CASSPPTPQQFF
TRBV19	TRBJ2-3	CASRSLAPRRPDTQYF
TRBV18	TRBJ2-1	CASSPPVQPPSYNEQFF
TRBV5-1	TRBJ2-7	CASSPTGTEQYF
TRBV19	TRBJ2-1	CASSISREGHNEQFF
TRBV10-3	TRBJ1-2	CAISVNGYGYTF
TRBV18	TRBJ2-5	CASSPTGYGTQYF
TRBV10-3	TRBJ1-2	CAISGGGWGYTF
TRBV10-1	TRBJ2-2	CASSDAGELFF
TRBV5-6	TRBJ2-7	CASSTMDSGEQYF
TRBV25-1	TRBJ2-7	CASSDREEQYF
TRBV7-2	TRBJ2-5	CASSRDSVGETQYF
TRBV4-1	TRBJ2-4	CASSSSIRLFENIQYF
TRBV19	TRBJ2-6	CASSFKAGSWHGANVLTF
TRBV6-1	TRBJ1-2	CATSAGGTILYGYTF
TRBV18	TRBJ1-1	CASSRGSGVTEAFF
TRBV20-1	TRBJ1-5	CSARTDSPWHF
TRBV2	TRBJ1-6	CASSEIGGGLHF
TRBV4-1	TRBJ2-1	CASSPWGSGSSYNEQFF
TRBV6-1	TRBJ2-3	CASSERRWGFVGTDTQYF
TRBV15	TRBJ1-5	CATSSSNQPQHF
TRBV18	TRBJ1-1	CASSPPLGKNTEAFF
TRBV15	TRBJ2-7	CATERGGEQYF
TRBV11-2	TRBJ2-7	CASSSPTYEQYF
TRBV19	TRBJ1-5	CASSHRGGNQPQHF
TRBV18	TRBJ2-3	CASSPRATDTQYF
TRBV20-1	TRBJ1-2	CSADSGTGNTF
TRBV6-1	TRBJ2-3	CASSAWLVTDTQYF
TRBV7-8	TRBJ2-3	CASSPTTTRDTDTQYF
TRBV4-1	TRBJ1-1	CASSYETGRAEAFF
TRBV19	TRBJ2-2	CASSRDRVNTGELFF
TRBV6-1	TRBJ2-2	CASTRLAGDTGELFF
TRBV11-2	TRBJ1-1	CASSLTGRVGAFF
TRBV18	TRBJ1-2	CASSPDPGRGYTF
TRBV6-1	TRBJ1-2	CASSEGGSRFGYGYTF
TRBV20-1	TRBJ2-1	CSASPGLRVFF
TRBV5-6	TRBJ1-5	CASSLFIKGPQHF
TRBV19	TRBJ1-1	CASRGGQGAFF
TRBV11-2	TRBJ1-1	CASSSRGKAEAFF
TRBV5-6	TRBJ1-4	CASSLVGGDNEKLFF
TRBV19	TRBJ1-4	CASSISGGTREKLFF
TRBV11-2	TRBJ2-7	CASSLDIELYEQYF
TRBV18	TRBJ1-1	CASSPKQGVGTEAFF
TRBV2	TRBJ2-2	CASSVTSTGELFF